Reported below is one T cell receptor beta chain. This sample was included in a study of cytomegalovirus exposure and HLA in healthy donors. In the study overall: A later analysis reported the 120 or so validation repertoires used the same platform as the approximately 650 first-cohort repertoires.

J was trimmed by 8 bases and V by 3 bases; bases with no gene match: 5. Germline lookup yields CDR1 KGHSH and CDR2 LQKENI. The CDR3 runs to 14 residues. Sequenced by immunoSEQ multiplex PCR; TCRdb stores in-frame clones only, minus some. The sample records 50,000 or so clones, roughly 94% being singletons. This chain links TRBV18 with TRBJ2-1; TRBD1 matches 9 bases. The receptor's source is a man aged 18 to 29 in good health and CMV-seronegative. The material sequenced was PBMCs. CDR3 nucleotide sequence: TGTGCCAGCTCACCGGGACAGGGTGTCGATGAGCAGTTCTTC. This translates into CASSPGQGVDEQFF.